This T cell receptor (beta chain) was found in a study of T cell responses to AZD1222 COVID-19 vaccine. In regard to this clone: Its antigen is as yet unknown.

Study observations and caveats: As reported, nearly half of all spike-specific TCRs target variant regions that are unmutated. In a largely white British group with more females than males, clonal diversity was possibly underestimated. Regions 160-218 and 743-854 held dominance among vaccine-associated CD4 TCRs, which spanned spike. All repertoire sampling was performed exclusively after the peak T cell response.

Clones were read by immunoSEQ multiplex PCR, and TCRdb kept only the in-frame ones, dropping some. The repertoire consists of 100,000 to 110,000 clones, with 80% to 95% occurring once and the leading ten covering more than 1.5%. The receptor's source is an adult in good health. The material was peripheral blood, obtained on day 0 of AZD1222 vaccination.

The CDR3 coding sequence is TGTGCCAGCAGCTTGGTAGGGGCGATCTACGAGCAGTACTTC. This codes for CASSLVGAIYEQYF. The chain links TRBV5-6 to TRBJ2-7; weak D call: TRBD1 (5 bases). The CDR3 spans 14 residues. Deletions cut 0 bases from V and 3 bases from J, with 10 bases between. CDR1 is SGHDT, CDR2 YYEEEE, per germline. Combining the CDR3 with reference TRBV5-6 and TRBJ2-7 gives the whole variable domain DAGVTQSPTHLIKTRGQQVTLRCSPKSGHDTVSWYQQALGQGPQFIFQYYEEEERQRGNFPDRFSGHQFPNYSSELNVNALLLGDSALYLCASSLVGAIYEQYFGPGTRLTVT.